The clone carrying this T cell receptor beta chain was counted a few times. This sample was included in a study of response to subunit inactivated influenza vaccine. The CDR3 has 15 residues. V was cut by 0 bases and J by 4 bases, with 11 bases left in between. CDR1 KGHSH and CDR2 LQKENI come from the germline V gene. Using its own MiXCR run on the RT-PCR reads, TCRdb lists one record per CDR3 protein. Among more than 550,000 distinct CDR3 sequences listed, 11% were seen once. The data also belong to a second study, concerning T cells expressing NK-cell markers. That work states: The TCR beta cDNA came from 5'RACE template switching with UMIs. Source material for TCR beta repertoires consisted of sorted CD3+CD56+NKG2C+, CD3+CD56+NKG2C- and CD3+CD56-NKG2C+ T cells. One of eight sequenced donors was HCMV-seronegative; the other seven were seropositive. What restricted sorting to alpha-beta TCR T cells in several experiments was an anti-gamma-delta TCR antibody. In a group of several donors, dominant NKG2C+ clonotypes represented roughly 1.0-8% of CD8+ T cells.

The receptor's source is a man over 45 who received an inactivated influenza vaccine. The chain couples TRBV18 to TRBJ2-3, with D possibly matching TRBD1 (6 bases). The material sequenced was PBMCs from blood, taken on the day of vaccination. This CDR3 is CASSPPGRGADTQYF. The CDR3 DNA sequence: TGTGCCAGCTCACCACCGGGCAGGGGAGCAGATACGCAGTATTTT.